This entry lists 2 T cell receptor beta chains sequenced from one sample in a study of radiation and T cells in renal cell carcinoma. Produced via immunoSEQ multiplex PCR; TCRdb's table is partial and in-frame only. The table lists under 30,000 clones, 45% to 70% of them singletons, with about a fifth in the top ten. Documented treatment: treatment-naive control, cytoreductive nephrectomy. The material was tumor tissue, obtained from a patient whose treatment was nephrectomy without radiotherapy. The source of these receptors is a human donor with renal cell carcinoma.

This clone has a single count. The V gene is TRBV6-1, the J gene TRBJ2-7; 7 positions match TRBD1. CDR1 is MNHNS and CDR2 is SASEGT in the germline V gene. J lost 2 bases, V lost 8 bases, and 9 bases had no gene match. This CDR3 is built from 14 residues. This CDR3 reads CASLTGYRAYEQYF. The CDR3 region has the DNA TGTGCCAGCTTGACAGGGTATCGAGCCTACGAGCAGTACTTC.

The V call is TRBV7-9, the J call TRBJ2-7, with D perhaps TRBD1 (5 bases). CDR3 length: 14 amino acids. CDR1 and CDR2 from the germline V gene are SEHNR and FQNEAQ (reference sequence). Trimming removed 6 bases at V and 3 bases at J, with 15 bases between. CDR3 DNA sequence: TGTGCCAGCAGACCCGACAGTGGACACTACGAGCAGTACTTC. It translates to CASRPDSGHYEQYF. The complete variable domain, with remaining parts taken from reference TRBV7-9 and TRBJ2-7, reads DTGVSQNPRHKITKRGQNVTFRCDPISEHNRLYWYRQTLGQGPEFLTYFQNEAQLEKSRLLSDRFSAERPKGSFSTLEIQRTEQGDSAMYLCASRPDSGHYEQYFGPGTRLTVT.